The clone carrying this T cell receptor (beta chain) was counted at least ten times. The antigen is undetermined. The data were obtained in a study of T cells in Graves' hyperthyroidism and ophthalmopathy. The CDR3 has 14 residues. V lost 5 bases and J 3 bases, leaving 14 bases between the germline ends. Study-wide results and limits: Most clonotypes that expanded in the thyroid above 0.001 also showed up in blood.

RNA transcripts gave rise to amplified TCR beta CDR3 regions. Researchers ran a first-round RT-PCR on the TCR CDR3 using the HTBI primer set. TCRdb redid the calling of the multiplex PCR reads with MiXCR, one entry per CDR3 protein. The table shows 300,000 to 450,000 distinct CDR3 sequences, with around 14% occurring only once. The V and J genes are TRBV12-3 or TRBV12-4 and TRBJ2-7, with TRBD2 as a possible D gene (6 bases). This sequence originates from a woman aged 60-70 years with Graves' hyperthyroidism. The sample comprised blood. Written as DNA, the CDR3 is TGTGCCAGCAGTCCCGTTACGGAGGGCTACGAGCAGTACTTC. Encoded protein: CASSPVTEGYEQYF.